These 15 T cell receptor beta chains came from one sample sequenced in a study of cytomegalovirus exposure and HLA in healthy donors. The PCR used 60 Vbeta and 13 Jbeta primers. Method: immunoSEQ multiplex PCR; TCRdb's copy keeps in-frame clones and lacks some. This table holds nearly 200,000 clones, over 60% found once. Sequenced material: PBMCs. The receptors originated from a woman aged 25 to 45 in good health and CMV-seropositive.

CDR3 nucleotide sequence: TGTGCCAGCAGTAGGGACAGGTCCTACGAGCAGTACTTC. Its protein is CASSRDRSYEQYF. The chain links TRBV2 to TRBJ2-5, with TRBD1 identical over 8 bases. Matching the DNA end better, TRBJ2-7 makes the J call doubtful. Looked up from germline, CDR1 is SNHLY and CDR2 is FYNNEI. There are 13 residues in the CDR3.

The V and J genes are TRBV9 and TRBJ2-1; maybe TRBD1 (6 bases). V lost 3 bases and J 8 bases, leaving 15 bases between the germline ends. Looked up from germline, CDR1 is SGDLS and CDR2 is YYNGEE. There are 14 residues in the CDR3. As DNA, the CDR3 is TGTGCCAGCAGCGGGGACACTCGGGGCCATGAGCAGTTCTTC. Translated, it gives CASSGDTRGHEQFF.

This sequence joins TRBV7-8 and TRBJ2-1; 11 positions agree with TRBD2. V was pared by 4 bases and J by 6 bases, with 5 bases of the junction left unmatched. CDR1 and CDR2 from the germline V gene are SGHVS and FQNEAQ. This CDR3 has 15 residues. The CDR3 coding sequence is TGTGCCAGCAGCTCCACTAGCGGGAGTAGCAATGAGCAGTTCTTC. Its protein product is CASSSTSGSSNEQFF.

The rearrangement uses TRBV6-1 and TRBJ1-2, with D perhaps TRBD1 (5 bases). Per the germline V gene, CDR1 is MNHNS and CDR2 is SASEGT. The V end lost 2 bases, the J end lost 12 bases, and 16 bases lay between the germline ends. CDR3 size: 13 residues. The CDR3 sequence: CASSERLGGEHTF. For the CDR3, the DNA is TGTGCCAGCAGTGAACGCCTGGGAGGGGAACACACCTTC.

The CDR3 spells CASSLGQGIQPQHF. Written as DNA, the CDR3 is TGTGCCAGCAGTTTGGGCCAGGGGATACAGCCCCAGCATTTT. V usage is TRBV6-5 and J usage is TRBJ1-5, with TRBD1 as a possible D gene (6 bases). The germline CDR1 and CDR2 sequences are MNHEY and SVGAGI. CDR3 size: 14 residues. V was pared by 4 bases and J by 7 bases, with 14 bases between.

This chain's CDR3 is CASSPGQATDTQYF. The CDR3 bases are TGTGCCAGCTCACCGGGACAGGCGACAGATACGCAGTATTTT. The chain couples TRBV28 to TRBJ2-3; TRBD1 matches at 8 bases. The CDR3 runs 14 residues. Germline loops: CDR1 MDHEN, CDR2 SYDVKM. The junction had 7 bases not matched to a gene; V was cut back by 8 bases and J by 3 bases.

CDR3 protein: CASSTPPGLDREQYF. CDR3 nucleotide sequence: TGTGCCAGCAGCACCCCCCCGGGACTAGACCGCGAGCAGTACTTC. This chain connects TRBV7-2 to TRBJ2-7; 8 positions match TRBD2. This CDR3 has 15 amino acids. CDR1 and CDR2 from the germline V gene are SGHTA and FQGNSA. V shed 5 bases, J shed 6 bases, and the junction held 12 bases outside the gene matches.

This clone was counted a single time. This chain links TRBV4-3 with TRBJ2-7; 7 positions match TRBD1. The junction had 8 bases not matched to a gene; V was cut back by 5 bases and J by 4 bases. The CDR3 is 14 amino acids. CDR1 and CDR2 from the germline V gene are LGHNA and YSLEER. This CDR3 reads CASSIGRGIYEQYF. In DNA form, the CDR3 reads TGCGCCAGCAGCATCGGCAGGGGGATATACGAGCAGTACTTC.

This clone appeared a single time. V is TRBV7-8 and J is TRBJ2-3; 12 nucleotides line up with TRBD2. Losses at the gene ends were 4 bases for V and 5 bases for J; bases not matched to a gene: 13. The CDR3 spans 18 residues. Germline V gives CDR1 SGHVS, CDR2 FQNEAQ. The DNA of the CDR3 is TGTGCCAGCAGCTCCCGACTAGCGGGGGCCTATCGGGGAGATACGCAGTATTTT. Protein sequence: CASSSRLAGAYRGDTQYF.

V usage is TRBV6-5 and J usage is TRBJ2-7; weak D call: TRBD1 (6 bases). V lost 6 bases and J lost 2, with 11 bases in between. The CDR3 is 13 residues long. Germline V lookup: CDR1 MNHEY, CDR2 SVGAGI. The DNA for the CDR3 is TGTGCCAGCAGGAGGGGGAACGCCTACGAGCAGTACTTC. Residues: CASRRGNAYEQYF.

The rearrangement joins TRBV14 to TRBJ2-2; 7 nucleotides agree with TRBD1. Per the germline V gene, CDR1 is SGHDN and CDR2 is FVKESK. The CDR3 runs to 13 residues. V shed 4 bases, J shed 4 bases, and the junction held 0 bases outside the gene matches. The CDR3 DNA is TGTGCCAGCAGCCGACAGGGCACCGGGGAGCTGTTTTTT. Its protein is CASSRQGTGELFF.

The chain combines TRBV19 with TRBJ1-4, with D perhaps matching TRBD1 (6 bases). The CDR3 has 17 residues. The V gene's germline CDR1 is LNHDA and CDR2 SQIVND (reference sequence). V was pared by 5 bases and J by 3 bases, with 19 bases between. In DNA, the CDR3 is TGTGCCAGTAGTCCTCCAGGGGTAAGAGGTCCTAATGAAAAACTGTTTTTT. Amino acids: CASSPPGVRGPNEKLFF. The whole variable domain, remainder taken from reference TRBV19 and TRBJ1-4, is DGGITQSPKYLFRKEGQNVTLSCEQNLNHDAMYWYRQDPGQGLRLIYYSQIVNDFQKGDIAEGYSVSREKKESFPLTVTSAQKNPTAFYLCASSPPGVRGPNEKLFFGSGTQLSVL.

The gene calls are TRBV19 and TRBJ1-2, with TRBD1 identical over 7 bases. The CDR3 sequence is 15 residues long. The germline V gene encodes CDR1 LNHDA and CDR2 SQIVND (reference sequence). The V segment lost 5 bases and the J segment 7 bases; nucleotides outside the gene matches: 13. For the CDR3, the DNA is TGTGCCAGTAGTCCATTTTACGACAGGGTCCCTGGCTACACCTTC. Its protein is CASSPFYDRVPGYTF. Drawing the rest from reference TRBV19 and TRBJ1-2, the complete variable domain is DGGITQSPKYLFRKEGQNVTLSCEQNLNHDAMYWYRQDPGQGLRLIYYSQIVNDFQKGDIAEGYSVSREKKESFPLTVTSAQKNPTAFYLCASSPFYDRVPGYTFGSGTRLTVV.

The chain is built from TRBV5-1 and TRBJ2-5, with TRBD2 as a possible D gene (5 bases). The CDR3 sequence is 12 residues long. Trimming removed 5 bases from V and 5 bases from J, with 10 bases in between. The germline gives CDR1 SGHRS, CDR2 YFSETQ. The CDR3 here is CASRPGGETQYF. CDR3 in DNA: TGCGCCAGCAGACCCGGAGGCGAGACCCAGTACTTC.

This chain joins TRBV4-3 and TRBJ2-3, with 14 bases that match TRBD2. V lost 4 bases and J lost 0; bases outside the gene matches: 3. CDR3 length equals 17 residues. Germline V lookup: CDR1 LGHNA, CDR2 YSLEER. CDR3 nucleotide sequence: TGCGCCAGCAGCCCGGGACTAGCGGGAGCGAGCACAGATACGCAGTATTTT. As protein: CASSPGLAGASTDTQYF.